This TCR beta chain was observed in a study of T cell repertoires in cytomegalovirus infection. Looking at the study overall: Recently described HLA-C-restricted plus well-studied HLA-B-restricted CMV epitopes were used. CMV infection plus the matching HLA type was flagged by public TCR beta signatures.

Concerning this clonotype: What it binds is unknown.

TCRdb re-analysed the reads in MiXCR, keeping a single row per CDR3 protein. Found here are approximately 990,000 distinct CDR3 sequences, approximately 31% of them singletons; the top ten hold around 15%. Study outcomes and limitations: In two of eight donors, the top clonotype was HLA-C-restricted CMV-specific. Identification of carriers of CMV plus the relevant HLA was performed using cumulative public TCR beta family frequency.

This TCR derives from a human donor in good health (CMV status not recorded). Some clones in this sample may be carry-over from other donors' samples. The input for sequencing was cultured CD8+ T cells from PBMCs, taken from culture after CMV antigen stimulation.

The CDR3 sequence: CASSYATLVADNEQFF. DNA for the CDR3: TGTGCCAGCAGTTACGCCACCTTAGTGGCCGACAATGAGCAGTTCTTC. The chain uses TRBV6-1 and TRBJ2-1; D ambiguous. The CDR3 is 16 amino acids. Trimming removed 5 bases from V and 5 bases from J, with 19 bases in between. Looked up from germline, CDR1 is MNHNS and CDR2 is SASEGT.